What follows is one TCR beta chain and its context. Its antigen has not been determined. Per-nucleotide qualities are absent, and no much larger clonotype sits a single base away. Counted from cysteine to phenylalanine, this CDR3 has 18 amino acids. CDR3 DNA only is kept here, 54 bases in frame from base 1. CDR1 and CDR2 were assigned from the germline V gene (reference sequence) as MNHEY and SMNVEV. Unmatched junction bases come to 20, with V trimmed by 7 bases and J by 4 bases. The sample belongs to a study of PD-L1 blockade in urothelial cancer (dated by TCRdb to about 2017). About the full investigation: All patients started therapy in about 2014 and received atezolizumab 1,200 mg intravenously every 3 weeks. Pretreatment blood TCR-seq was available for about 28 patients, at least one posttreatment blood collection was obtained for about 24 patients, and tumor TCR-seq was available for about 24 patients. Durable clinical benefit meant progression-free survival longer than 6 months, and TCR features were also tested against progression-free and overall survival. Blood samples were analyzed at 3 weeks after treatment start (second dose) and at 6 weeks after treatment start. Eight to ten patients achieved durable clinical benefit and about 19 did not. Twenty-five of 29 patients were identified as males with urothelial cancer of bladder origin, and a prior smoking history was reported by 18 of 29 patients. Blood samples gave a median of 141,255 T cells and approximately 85,000 unique TCRs, with a median clonality of roughly 0.08. In the same patients, whole exome sequencing and RNA sequencing of pretreatment tumors were performed in addition to TCR sequencing. The study, an exploratory multi-omic analysis, examined somatic, immune and clinical correlates of response to PD-L1 blockade with atezolizumab in urothelial cancer. Patients had an ECOG performance status of 0 or 1 and had received between 0 and 3 prior chemotherapy regimens. Pretreatment tumor samples and matched peripheral blood, collected serially before and after atezolizumab treatment, underwent TCR sequencing. Overall results and qualifications from the work: Improved progression-free and overall survival was associated with having pretreatment peripheral blood TCR clonality below the median. Because the sample size was small (n ≈ 28) and many of the analyses were exploratory, the results are meant to be hypothesis-generating. Greater expansion of tumor-associated TCR clones in peripheral blood 3 weeks after the start of treatment was observed in patients with durable benefit (n of about 20, p = 0.022).

In the paper's terms, the time point label means: pretreatment peripheral blood. The cohort comprised 29 patients with locally advanced or metastatic urothelial carcinoma treated at Memorial Sloan Kettering on a trial protocol. Peripheral blood mononuclear cells were collected pretreatment and during treatment, with between 1 and 8 total time points per patient. The Qiagen DNeasy Blood extraction kit was used to purify genomic DNA from total PBMCs and tumor samples. PBMCs were collected pretreatment and during treatment, and were isolated and stored as previously described. To estimate absolute template abundance from read counts, synthetic TCR analog templates were spiked into each PCR. Using the immunoSEQ assay, TCRbeta CDR3 regions were amplified from genomic DNA with bias-controlled V and J gene primers. Sequencing of rearranged TCRbeta segments was done at approximately 20X coverage. As for how the authors treated the data: Sequencing errors were corrected by clustering, and CDR3s were annotated against IMGT so that V, D and J genes could be assigned. Downstream analyses used only productive TCRbeta rearrangements, leaving out any out-of-frame or stop-codon sequences. To compute clonality, Shannon entropy was normalized by the log of the number of unique productive sequences and then subtracted from one. Clones differing between time points or between blood and tumor were identified by Fisher's exact test with Benjamini-Hochberg correction at adjusted p below 0.01. This immuneACCESS table, as held by TCRdb, lists in-frame sequences with V and J called but not all clones. Of the missing ones, under half trace to an unresolved V gene in checked studies; the others have no known cause. The DNA gave D and trimming, while V, J and clone size come from that table. The sample table records tens of thousands of clones; around four fifths of these occur just once. Clones ranked in the top ten supply approximately 14% of the sample.

This sequence originates from an elderly man with urothelial cancer. Sample: PBMCs, taken around atezolizumab (anti-PD-L1) treatment. The sequence links TRBV27 to TRBJ1-2, with 8 bases aligning to TRBD1. The sequence in DNA is TGTGCCAGCAAGCCACAGGGGGTAGCTTTTAGTTTAATCTATGGCTACACCTTC. This encodes CASKPQGVAFSLIYGYTF.